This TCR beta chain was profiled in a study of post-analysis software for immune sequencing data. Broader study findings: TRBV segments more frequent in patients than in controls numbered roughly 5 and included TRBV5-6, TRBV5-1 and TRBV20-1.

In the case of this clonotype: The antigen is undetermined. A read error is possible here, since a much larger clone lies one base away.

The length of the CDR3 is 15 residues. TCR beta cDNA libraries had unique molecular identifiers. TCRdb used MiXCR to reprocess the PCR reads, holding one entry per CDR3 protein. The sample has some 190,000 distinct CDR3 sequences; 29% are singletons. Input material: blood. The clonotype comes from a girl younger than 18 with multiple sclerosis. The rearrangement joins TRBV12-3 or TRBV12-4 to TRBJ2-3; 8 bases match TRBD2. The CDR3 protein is CASSFKRGSTDAQYF. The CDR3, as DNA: TGTGCCAGCAGTTTCAAGCGGGGGAGCACAGATGCGCAGTATTTT.